This T cell receptor beta chain was captured in a study of OX40 agonist ivuxolimab in advanced cancers. Overall study findings and caveats: CD8+ T cells were the subset that, on average, had more expanded clones than CD4+. Among the lowest peripheral clonal expansion occurred in 0.1-3.0 mg/kg partial responders.

Deletions cut 6 bases from V and 0 bases from J, with 15 bases between. Germline V gene lookup returns CDR1 SNHLY and CDR2 FYNNEI. This CDR3 region has 15 residues. For this clone: Its specificity is unknown.

Measured with immunoSEQ multiplex PCR; TCRdb has only the in-frame clones, and not every one. Of 55,000 to 90,000 clones in the sample, 86% were seen once. This specimen was CD4+ or CD8+ T cells sorted from blood, taken in a trial of the OX40 agonist ivuxolimab. V usage is TRBV2 and J usage is TRBJ2-7, with D perhaps being TRBD1 or TRBD2 (6 bases each). This TCR derives from an adult with an advanced solid tumor such as melanoma, head and neck, liver or kidney cancer. Here the CDR3 reads CASRREGGSSYEQYF. The CDR3 DNA is TGTGCCAGCAGGAGAGAGGGGGGTTCCTCCTACGAGCAGTACTTC.